The rows below give T cell receptor beta chains drawn from one sample of a study of cytomegalovirus exposure and HLA in healthy donors. Assay: immunoSEQ multiplex PCR; the TCRdb copy retains only in-frame clones and omits some. The table lists around 45,000 clones, with 1.8% in the top ten. The specimen sequenced was PBMCs. The origin of the receptors is a woman between 25 and 40 years old in good health and CMV-seronegative. Each CDR3 is given with its conserved first and last residue. The D gene is left open where the match is weak.

CASSIHRGAGTDTQYF,TGTGCCAGCTCAATACACAGGGGTGCGGGTACAGATACGCAGTATTTT,TRBD1,TRBV18,TRBJ2-3
CAWSVVGVGGNTIYF,TGTGCCTGGAGTGTAGTCGGGGTCGGTGGAAACACCATATATTTT,.,TRBV30,TRBJ1-3
CASSPFGSNTGELFF,TGTGCCAGCTCACCCTTTGGGAGTAACACCGGGGAGCTGTTTTTT,.,TRBV18,TRBJ2-2
CASSTGQLETQYF,TGTGCCAGCAGCACTGGACAGTTAGAGACCCAGTACTTC,.,TRBV7-3,TRBJ2-5
CSVEGREGYEQYF,TGCAGCGTTGAGGGCAGGGAAGGCTACGAGCAGTACTTC,.,TRBV29-1,TRBJ2-7
CATSRLREGGTDTQYF,TGTGCCACCAGCAGATTGCGTGAGGGCGGGACAGATACGCAGTATTTT,.,TRBV15,TRBJ2-3
CASSLPPTGKVVQPQHF,TGTGCCAGCAGTTTACCCCCCACAGGGAAGGTCGTTCAGCCCCAGCATTTT,.,TRBV27,TRBJ1-5
CASSRYAGINTGELFF,TGTGCCAGTAGTCGTTACGCAGGGATAAACACCGGGGAGCTGTTTTTT,.,TRBV19,TRBJ2-2
CASSLERTGELFF,TGCGCCAGCAGCTTGGAGAGGACCGGGGAGCTGTTTTTT,.,TRBV5-1,TRBJ2-2
CASSSGTGNYGYTF,TGTGCCAGCAGCTCCGGGACAGGAAACTATGGCTACACCTTC,TRBD1,TRBV7-9,TRBJ1-2
CASSIPGQAYEQYF,TGTGCCAGTAGTATACCAGGACAGGCCTACGAGCAGTACTTC,TRBD1,TRBV19,TRBJ2-7
CASSPVGGTYNEQFF,TGCGCCAGCAGCCCAGTAGGGGGAACCTACAATGAGCAGTTCTTC,.,TRBV4-1,TRBJ2-1
CASSSGGPSYEQYF,TGTGCCAGCAGCTCCGGAGGGCCGTCCTACGAGCAGTACTTC,.,TRBV7-6,TRBJ2-7
CASSLARTSGRAENEQYF,TGCGCCAGCAGCTTGGCCCGGACTAGCGGGAGGGCAGAGAACGAGCAGTACTTC,TRBD2,TRBV5-1,TRBJ2-7
CATSRDASGHYEQYF,TGTGCCACCAGCAGAGATGCTAGCGGCCACTACGAGCAGTACTTC,TRBD2,TRBV15,TRBJ2-7
CASSPGQVADTQYF,TGCGCCAGCAGCCCGGGACAGGTTGCAGATACGCAGTATTTT,TRBD1,TRBV5-1,TRBJ2-3
CASSPTGAEQYF,TGTGCCAGCAGCCCAACAGGGGCCGAGCAGTACTTC,TRBD1,TRBV9,TRBJ2-7
CASSQGVGTGDTNHF,TGTGCCAGCAGTCAGGGGGTGGGGACAGGGGATACGAACCACTTC,TRBD1,TRBV6-6,TRBJ2-7
CASSAGQGAQPQHF,TGTGCCAGCAGCGCCGGACAGGGGGCTCAGCCCCAGCATTTT,TRBD1,TRBV9,TRBJ1-5
CAWGQGFGNEQFF,TGTGCCTGGGGGCAGGGGTTTGGCAATGAGCAGTTCTTC,.,TRBV30,TRBJ2-1
CASSGGQGFRDTQYF,TGTGCCAGTAGTGGAGGACAGGGGTTTAGAGATACGCAGTATTTT,TRBD1,TRBV19,TRBJ2-3
CASSADSFLAGEQYF,TGTGCCAGCAGCGCGGACAGTTTTTTAGCGGGCGAGCAGTACTTC,.,TRBV9,TRBJ2-7
CASSLDGDSNQPQHF,TGCGCCAGCAGCTTGGACGGAGATAGCAATCAGCCCCAGCATTTT,.,TRBV5-1,TRBJ1-5
CASSSGTGASNQPQHF,TGTGCCAGCAGTTCTGGGACAGGGGCTAGCAATCAGCCCCAGCATTTT,TRBD1,TRBV6-6,TRBJ1-5
CASSSLARLEGQGFVAAGELFF,TGTGCCAGCAGCTCGTTGGCCCGCCTGGAGGGACAGGGTTTTGTCGCGGCCGGGGAGCTGTTTTTT,TRBD1,TRBV7-8,TRBJ2-2
CASSLEGSGTEAFF,TGTGCCAGCAGCTTGGAAGGGTCGGGGACTGAAGCTTTCTTT,.,TRBV5-6,TRBJ1-1
CASSQGFWDSIGYTF,TGTGCCAGCAGCCAAGGCTTTTGGGACAGTATTGGCTACACCTTC,TRBD1,TRBV14,TRBJ1-2
CSVQGTSGRRNEQFF,TGCAGCGTCCAAGGGACTAGCGGGAGGCGGAACGAGCAGTTCTTC,TRBD2,TRBV29-1,TRBJ2-1
CAIRDRSNTEAFF,TGTGCCATCAGGGACAGAAGTAACACTGAAGCTTTCTTT,.,TRBV10-3,TRBJ1-1
CASRAGQGAYGYTF,TGTGCCAGCAGAGCGGGACAGGGGGCGTATGGCTACACCTTC,TRBD1,TRBV5-6,TRBJ1-2
CASKDVGQAQETQYF,TGCGCCAGCAAGGATGTGGGCCAGGCCCAAGAGACCCAGTACTTC,.,TRBV5-1,TRBJ2-5
CASSHPPSGRGAGELFF,TGCGCCAGCAGCCACCCACCTAGCGGGAGGGGTGCCGGGGAGCTGTTTTTT,TRBD2,TRBV4-1,TRBJ2-2
CASSQFVSLGRQSSYEQYF,TGTGCCAGCAGCCAATTCGTTAGTCTGGGCCGGCAGAGCTCCTACGAGCAGTACTTC,.,TRBV28,TRBJ2-7
CASSEALLDYEQYF,TGTGCCAGCAGTGAAGCGCTTCTAGACTACGAGCAGTACTTC,.,TRBV2,TRBJ2-7
CASRLEGVGLAISNTGELFF,TGTGCAAGTCGCTTAGAGGGTGTTGGACTAGCGATATCGAACACCGGGGAGCTGTTTTTT,.,TRBV12-2,TRBJ2-2
CAWSVGTTNTGELFF,TGTGCCTGGAGTGTGGGGACAACGAACACCGGGGAGCTGTTTTTT,.,TRBV30,TRBJ2-2
CASSPGLAGGGTQYF,TGTGCCAGCTCACCAGGACTAGCGGGAGGAGGGACCCAGTACTTC,TRBD2,TRBV18,TRBJ2-5
CASSYGKGQNNEQFF,TGTGCCAGCAGTTACGGCAAGGGACAAAACAATGAGCAGTTCTTC,.,TRBV6-5,TRBJ2-1
CASVKQGADNEKLFF,TGTGCTAGTGTTAAACAGGGGGCGGATAATGAAAAACTGTTTTTT,TRBD1,TRBV12-5,TRBJ1-4
CASSSLAGGSYEQYF,TGTGCCAGCAGTTCGCTAGCGGGAGGCTCCTACGAGCAGTACTTC,TRBD2,TRBV6-5,TRBJ2-7
CASSLGLAGPTYEQYF,TGTGCCAGCAGCTTGGGACTAGCGGGACCGACCTACGAGCAGTACTTC,TRBD2,TRBV5-6,TRBJ2-7
CASSPRDGSYEQYF,TGTGCCAGCAGTCCCAGGGATGGCTCCTACGAGCAGTACTTC,.,TRBV6-1,TRBJ2-7
CASRTYRGHQPQHF,TGTGCCAGCAGGACCTACAGGGGGCACCAGCCCCAGCATTTT,TRBD1,TRBV6-5,TRBJ1-5
CASSIGTGGTGELFF,TGTGCCAGTAGTATCGGGACAGGGGGCACCGGGGAGCTGTTTTTT,TRBD1,TRBV19,TRBJ2-2
CAWEHGQGGQYF,TGTGCCTGGGAACACGGACAGGGAGGGCAGTACTTC,TRBD1,TRBV30,TRBJ2-7
CASSVGGTGNEKLFF,TGTGCCAGCAGCGTAGGAGGGACAGGAAACGAAAAACTGTTTTTT,TRBD1,TRBV9,TRBJ1-4
CSVEAGGAVQYF,TGCAGCGTTGAAGCGGGAGGGGCCGTACAGTACTTC,TRBD2,TRBV29-1,TRBJ2-5
CASSQPGTSYEQYF,TGCGCCAGCAGCCAACCCGGGACTAGCTACGAGCAGTACTTC,TRBD2,TRBV4-1,TRBJ2-7